Reported below is one T cell receptor (beta chain). These data originate in a study of blood T cell repertoires in COVID-19. About the research overall: There were acute and convalescent COVID-19 samples, and they came from the United States, Italy and Spain. PBMCs, B-cell-depleted T cells, or T cells provided the cDNA or gDNA that made up the material.

Original analysis: Estimates of nucleated cell counts were drawn from the amplification of reference gene primers. Clones were read by immunoSEQ multiplex PCR, and TCRdb kept only the in-frame ones, dropping some. D and trimming were read from the DNA, whereas the V and J calls and clone size are those reported in that table. The data contain approximately 230,000 clones, about 80% of them singletons. Germline loops: CDR1 KGHDR, CDR2 SFDVKD. The CDR3 covers 14 residues. With 3 bases clipped from V and 10 bases from J, the junction kept 7 bases outside the gene matches. The TCR originated in a man older than 75 with acute or convalescent COVID-19. The sample was peripheral blood. The J gene is TRBJ2-1, the V gene TRBV24-1; 8 nucleotides match TRBD2. The CDR3 protein is CATSDPGGTREQFF. The CDR3 coding sequence is TGTGCCACCAGTGATCCGGGGGGGACACGGGAGCAGTTCTTC.